This is a list of T cell receptor beta chains from one sample in a study of cytomegalovirus exposure and HLA in healthy donors. Clones were sequenced by immunoSEQ multiplex PCR, and TCRdb holds only the in-frame ones, with some missing. Of some 100,000 clones in the sample, roughly 71% are singletons; the top ten hold roughly 10%. The sequenced sample was PBMCs. Every receptor here comes from a man between 50 and 59 years old in good health and CMV-seronegative. Both conserved end residues are part of each CDR3. D genes are given only for firm matches. Only part of the rows carry a size: once, few, many, or a class if the clone is expanded.

>TRBD2|TRBV9|15|TRBJ2-3|once
CASSEGGGDSDTQYF
TGTGCCAGCAGCGAGGGCGGGGGTGACTCAGATACGCAGTATTTT
>-|TRBV5-1|16|TRBJ1-1|few
CASSLEQAARHTEAFF
TGCGCCAGCAGCTTGGAACAGGCGGCCCGCCACACTGAAGCTTTCTTT
>-|TRBV6-5|16|TRBJ2-2|-
CASSYSAGAYTGELFF
TGTGCCAGCAGTTACTCCGCGGGGGCCTACACCGGGGAGCTGTTTTTT
>TRBD1|TRBV2|15|TRBJ1-1|few
CATATGGALNTEAFF
TGTGCCACCGCGACAGGGGGCGCGTTGAACACTGAAGCTTTCTTT
>TRBD2|TRBV7-9|14|TRBJ2-5|-
CASSHSGSSQTQYF
TGTGCCAGCAGCCATAGCGGGAGTAGTCAGACCCAGTACTTC
>TRBD2|TRBV6-5|15|TRBJ2-1|-
CASSRLAGGSNEQFF
TGTGCCAGCAGTCGACTAGCGGGGGGGAGTAATGAGCAGTTCTTC
>-|TRBV6-6|14|TRBJ1-1|-
CASSPAGSDTEAFF
TGTGCCAGCAGCCCCGCAGGGTCGGACACTGAAGCTTTCTTT
>TRBD2|TRBV4-2|16|TRBJ2-3|-
CASSQIAGGPTDTQYF
TGTGCCAGCAGCCAGATAGCGGGAGGGCCAACAGATACGCAGTATTTT
>-|TRBV5-6|17|TRBJ1-3|-
CASSPPGGPGSGNTIYF
TGTGCCAGCAGCCCACCGGGTGGCCCCGGCTCTGGAAACACCATATATTTT
>-|TRBV15|13|TRBJ2-3|-
CATSSSFTDTQYF
TGTGCCACCAGCAGTTCTTTCACAGATACGCAGTATTTT
>-|TRBV30|14|TRBJ2-7|-
CAWSVSYSTYEQYF
TGTGCCTGGAGTGTTAGTTACAGTACCTACGAGCAGTACTTC
>-|TRBV23-1|16|TRBJ1-1|-
CASSHPRIRKYTEAFF
TGCGCCAGCAGTCATCCCCGCATCAGGAAGTACACTGAAGCTTTCTTT
>TRBD2|TRBV7-9|14|TRBJ2-1|-
CASSLPGGYNEQFF
TGTGCCAGCAGCTTACCGGGGGGGTACAATGAGCAGTTCTTC
>-|TRBV30|13|TRBJ2-1|-
CAWKGEGYNEQFF
TGTGCCTGGAAGGGGGAAGGCTACAATGAGCAGTTCTTC
>-|TRBV19|15|TRBJ2-5|-
CASSPSIQGQKTQYF
TGTGCCAGTAGTCCGTCCATACAGGGTCAAAAGACCCAGTACTTC
>-|TRBV19|16|TRBJ1-5|-
CASSMAGMDTNQPQHF
TGTGCCAGTAGTATGGCGGGAATGGATACCAATCAGCCCCAGCATTTT
>-|TRBV15|13|TRBJ2-1|-
CATSRDSSNEQFF
TGTGCCACCAGCAGAGATTCGTCGAATGAGCAGTTCTTC
>TRBD1|TRBV5-6|14|TRBJ2-7|-
CASSFGTGAYEQYF
TGTGCCAGCAGCTTTGGGACAGGGGCATACGAGCAGTACTTC
>-|TRBV7-9|17|TRBJ2-5|-
CASSSPPGEGGVETQYF
TGTGCCAGCAGCTCCCCCCCCGGGGAAGGAGGGGTGGAGACCCAGTACTTC
>TRBD2|TRBV30|14|TRBJ2-5|-
CAWNSGAFGETQYF
TGTGCCTGGAATAGCGGGGCTTTCGGAGAGACCCAGTACTTC
>TRBD2|TRBV5-1|14|TRBJ2-3|-
CASSRGGQADTQYF
TGCGCCAGCAGCCGGGGGGGCCAGGCAGATACGCAGTATTTT
>-|TRBV10-2|16|TRBJ1-3|-
CASSPGGGGRGNTIYF
TGCGCCAGCAGTCCCGGGGGAGGGGGACGAGGAAACACCATATATTTT
>-|TRBV27|16|TRBJ2-2|-
CASSLSAGTPTGELFF
TGTGCCAGCAGTTTATCCGCCGGGACACCAACCGGGGAGCTGTTTTTT
>-|TRBV6-1|15|TRBJ2-2|-
CASSGEASWTGELFF
TGTGCCAGCAGTGGGGAGGCTAGCTGGACCGGGGAGCTGTTTTTT
>TRBD2|TRBV10-2|18|TRBJ2-3|-
CASSESGTSGGARDTQYF
TGCGCCAGCAGTGAATCCGGGACTAGCGGGGGGGCTCGAGATACGCAGTATTTT
>-|TRBV11-2|15|TRBJ1-2|-
CASSPSGGALYGYTF
TGTGCCAGCAGCCCTAGCGGGGGGGCCCTCTATGGCTACACCTTC
>TRBD2|TRBV4-1|18|TRBJ2-3|-
CASSQDSHLAGGRDTQYF
TGCGCCAGCAGCCAAGACTCGCATCTAGCGGGGGGGCGAGATACGCAGTATTTT
>-|TRBV7-2|13|TRBJ2-7|-
CASSLEGQTEQYF
TGTGCCAGCAGCTTAGAGGGACAAACCGAGCAGTACTTC
>TRBD1|TRBV29-1|16|TRBJ1-1|few
CSVGGQGALGNTEAFF
TGCAGCGTTGGAGGGCAGGGGGCGCTTGGAAACACTGAAGCTTTCTTT
>TRBD1|TRBV7-8|14|TRBJ1-2|-
CASSLAGTAGGYTF
TGTGCCAGCAGCTTAGCGGGGACAGCAGGTGGCTACACCTTC
>-|TRBV27|13|TRBJ2-7|-
CASSYRSSYEQYF
TGTGCCAGCAGTTACCGGAGCTCCTACGAGCAGTACTTC
>TRBD1|TRBV2|15|TRBJ1-3|few
CASSHPGQGADTIYF
TGTGCCAGCAGCCACCCGGGACAGGGTGCCGACACCATATATTTT
>-|TRBV19|14|TRBJ1-2|-
CASSTSTGTYGYTF
TGTGCCAGTAGTACCTCGACAGGAACCTATGGCTACACCTTC
>-|TRBV18|15|TRBJ1-1|once
CASSPPTAMNTEAFF
TGTGCCAGCTCACCACCAACAGCAATGAACACTGAAGCTTTCTTT
>-|TRBV5-6|13|TRBJ2-1|few
CASSLVVSGEQFF
TGTGCCAGCAGCTTGGTCGTCTCGGGTGAGCAGTTCTTC
>TRBD2|TRBV5-4|14|TRBJ2-7|few
CASSLIGRDYEQYF
TGTGCCAGCAGCTTGATCGGGAGGGATTACGAGCAGTACTTC
>TRBD1|TRBV18|16|TRBJ1-2|-
CASSPDRGRRAYGYTF
TGTGCCAGCTCACCGGACAGGGGACGCCGAGCGTATGGCTACACCTTC